Below, 3 T cell receptor beta chains from the same sample are listed, as sequenced in a study of cytomegalovirus exposure and HLA in healthy donors. The repertoire was sequenced with immunoSEQ multiplex PCR; TCRdb's copy has only in-frame clones and lacks some. Counted here are roughly 270,000 clones, approximately 87% occurring once; the ten biggest clones make up over 0.85%. Sequenced input: PBMCs. All receptors come from a woman between 18 and 30 years old in good health and CMV-seronegative.

The rearrangement joins TRBV6-6 to TRBJ2-3, with D perhaps matching TRBD2 (6 bases). Germline V lookup: CDR1 MNHNY, CDR2 SVGAGI (reference sequence). The CDR3 has 15 residues. The ends were cut back, 2 bases at V and 4 bases at J, with 13 bases in the middle. Here the CDR3 reads CASSYSGGWPDTQYF. In nucleotides, the CDR3 is TGTGCCAGCAGTTACAGCGGAGGGTGGCCAGATACGCAGTATTTT.

The gene calls are TRBV5-5 and TRBJ1-4; 8 bases align to TRBD1. The germline V gene has CDR1 SGHKS and CDR2 YYEKEE (reference sequence). V trimming: 4 bases; J trimming: 11 bases; junction bases outside the gene matches: 19. CDR3 length equals 17 residues. DNA of the CDR3: TGTGCCAGCAGCGGGACAGGCCTCCTAAACTCCGGGGGGAAACTGTTTTTT. Translating it yields CASSGTGLLNSGGKLFF.

The chain is built from TRBV11-2 and TRBJ2-7, with 13 bases aligning to TRBD2. The V gene end was trimmed by 4 bases and the J gene end by 3 bases; junction bases not matched to a gene: 9. In germline, CDR1 is SGHAT, CDR2 FQNNGV. The CDR3 is made up of 17 amino acids. CDR3 nucleotides: TGTGCCAGCAGCTCCAGGACTAGCGGGAGATCGGGCTACGAGCAGTACTTC. Its translation is CASSSRTSGRSGYEQYF. The full variable domain, completed using reference TRBV11-2 and TRBJ2-7, is EAGVAQSPRYKIIEKRQSVAFWCNPISGHATLYWYQQILGQGPKLLIQFQNNGVVDDSQLPKDRFSAERLKGVDSTLKIQPAKLEDSAVYLCASSSRTSGRSGYEQYFGPGTRLTVT.